A selection of T cell receptor beta chains follows, all from one sample in a study of T cell responses to AZD1222 COVID-19 vaccine. TCRdb keeps only in-frame clones here, not all; method: immunoSEQ multiplex PCR. The repertoire holds 100,000 to 150,000 clones, with about 89% as singletons. Source: peripheral blood, taken on day 0 of AZD1222 vaccination. All receptors derive from an adult in good health. Both conserved end residues are part of each CDR3. Each record gives: J gene, D gene, V gene, clone size, CDR3 DNA, CDR3 protein. D genes are given only for firm matches. Clone sizes are given selectively: once, few, many, or a class where the clone is expanded.

>TRBJ2-1|-|TRBV4-3|-
TGCGCCAGCAGCCAAGACCCAAGCTCCTACAATGAGCAGTTCTTC
CASSQDPSSYNEQFF
>TRBJ1-6|-|TRBV19|-
TGTGCCAGTAGTATTATCGGGGAATCACCCCTCCACTTT
CASSIIGESPLHF
>TRBJ1-5|-|TRBV19|-
TGTGCCAGTAGTATTAACCAGGGAGATCAGCCCCAGCATTTT
CASSINQGDQPQHF
>TRBJ2-7|TRBD2|TRBV5-4|-
TGTGCCAGCAGCCACGATAGCGGGAGCTACGAGCAGTACTTC
CASSHDSGSYEQYF
>TRBJ2-1|-|TRBV5-1|-
TGCGCCAGCAGCTTGGGGCCGAGTGCTGATTACAATGAGCAGTTCTTC
CASSLGPSADYNEQFF
>TRBJ2-7|TRBD1|TRBV19|-
TGTGCCACCAGTCCCGGGACAGGGAACGAGCAGTACTTC
CATSPGTGNEQYF
>TRBJ2-7|TRBD2|TRBV28|-
TGTGCCAGCAGGTTTTCGGGACTAGGGAACGAGCAGTACTTC
CASRFSGLGNEQYF
>TRBJ2-7|TRBD1|TRBV7-2|-
TGTGCCAGCAGCCAAGGGGGCTCGCCCTACGAGCAGTACTTC
CASSQGGSPYEQYF
>TRBJ2-2|-|TRBV5-5|-
TGTGCCAGCAGCTTGTACAGGGAGAACACCGGGGAGCTGTTTTTT
CASSLYRENTGELFF
>TRBJ2-2|-|TRBV27|-
TGTGCCAGCAGTTTATCCGGTGGCGGGTCGGCCACCGGGGAGCTGTTTTTT
CASSLSGGGSATGELFF
>TRBJ2-5|-|TRBV29-1|-
TGCAGCGTGGGGGGAGTGGCTGAGACCCAGTACTTC
CSVGGVAETQYF
>TRBJ2-7|TRBD2|TRBV30|once
TGTGCCTGGAGGCCTCCGGGGGGGACTTACGAGCAGTACTTC
CAWRPPGGTYEQYF
>TRBJ2-5|-|TRBV4-2|-
TGTGCCAGCAGCCAAGAAACGAAAGAGACCCAGTACTTC
CASSQETKETQYF
>TRBJ2-7|-|TRBV20-1|once
TGCAGTGCTAGTCAACCGGGGGCCGAGCAGTACTTC
CSASQPGAEQYF
>TRBJ2-7|-|TRBV7-9|-
TGTGCCAGCAGCCATACCAGGGTTTACGAGCAGTACTTC
CASSHTRVYEQYF
>TRBJ1-2|-|TRBV6-5|-
TGTGCCAGCACCCAGAGGGGGGAGAGGGGGTATGGCTACACCTTC
CASTQRGERGYGYTF
>TRBJ2-7|TRBD2|TRBV29-1|-
TGCAGCGTGCTAGGGACTAGCGGGGAGACCATACTAGGGATTTACGAGCAGTACTTC
CSVLGTSGETILGIYEQYF
>TRBJ1-1|-|TRBV6-6|few
TGTGCCAGCAGTTACAGGGACACTGAAGCTTTCTTT
CASSYRDTEAFF
>TRBJ1-5|-|TRBV27|-
TGTGCCAGCAATTATCGGGGCGGGAATCAGCCCCAGCATTTT
CASNYRGGNQPQHF
>TRBJ1-1|-|TRBV5-5|-
TGTGCCAGCAGCTTGGTGGCGGGGACGAACACTGAAGCTTTCTTT
CASSLVAGTNTEAFF
>TRBJ2-3|TRBD1|TRBV6-2/TRBV6-3|-
TGTGCCAGCAGTGGCCGGGACAGGGGTTTAGATACGCAGTATTTT
CASSGRDRGLDTQYF
>TRBJ2-1|TRBD2|TRBV7-3|-
TGTGCCAGCAGACTAAATAGCGGGGCTGAGCAGTTCTTC
CASRLNSGAEQFF
>TRBJ2-7|-|TRBV2|-
TGTGCCAGCAGTGAAGGAGTCCCTCCCTACGAGCAGTACTTC
CASSEGVPPYEQYF
>TRBJ1-2|-|TRBV30|-
TGTGCCTGGACCACAGGGCGATATGGCTACACCTTC
CAWTTGRYGYTF
>TRBJ1-2|-|TRBV27|-
TGTGCCAGCAGTTCCCGGATCCACTTGAGGAAGGAAAACTATGGCTACACCTTC
CASSSRIHLRKENYGYTF
>TRBJ2-7|TRBD1|TRBV28|-
TGTGCCAGCAGTTTAACCGGGACAGGGAGCTCCTACGAGCAGTACTTC
CASSLTGTGSSYEQYF
>TRBJ2-7|TRBD2|TRBV18|few
TGTGCCAGCTCAGAACTAGCGGGGGCCTCCTACGAGCAGTACTTC
CASSELAGASYEQYF
>TRBJ2-1|TRBD1|TRBV20-1|-
TGCAGTGCTAGTCAGACAGGGGCCCTCCGCAGTTCGGAGTTCTTC
CSASQTGALRSSEFF
>TRBJ1-5|-|TRBV11-2|few
TGTGCCAGCAGCTCTTCTAATAGCAATCAGCCCCAGCATTTT
CASSSSNSNQPQHF
>TRBJ2-7|-|TRBV27|-
TGTGCCAGCAGTCTAACCACCTCCTACGAGCAGTACTTC
CASSLTTSYEQYF
>TRBJ2-2|TRBD2|TRBV3-1/TRBV3-2|-
TGTGCCAGCAGCCAATACTCTAGCGGGTCCACCGGGGAGCTGTTTTTT
CASSQYSSGSTGELFF
>TRBJ1-1|-|TRBV4-3|-
TGCGCCAGCACTCGGGACCGATACACTGAAGCTTTCTTT
CASTRDRYTEAFF
>TRBJ2-5|-|TRBV5-1|-
TGCGCCAGCAGCGTCCAAGAGACCCAGTACTTC
CASSVQETQYF
>TRBJ2-7|-|TRBV30|once
TGTGCCTGCCCCGGTTCGGGGAGCTCCTACGAGCAGTACTTC
CACPGSGSSYEQYF
>TRBJ2-7|-|TRBV30|-
TGTGCCTGGAGGGCCTCCAGGGATACCTACGAGCAGTACTTC
CAWRASRDTYEQYF
>TRBJ1-3|-|TRBV30|-
TGTGCCTGGAGTGTACGGGCCCACTCTGGAAACACCATATATTTT
CAWSVRAHSGNTIYF
>TRBJ2-7|-|TRBV3-1/TRBV3-2|-
TGTGCCAGCAGCCAAGATTATGCAGGGTTGCTCGAGCAGTACTTC
CASSQDYAGLLEQYF
>TRBJ1-3|-|TRBV11-2|-
TGTGCCAGTTCGGGAACATCAATCGGCTCTGGAAACACCATATATTTT
CASSGTSIGSGNTIYF
>TRBJ2-2|-|TRBV5-4|-
TGTGCCAGCAGCATTGGGGGCGGGGGACCGAACACCGGGGAGCTGTTTTTT
CASSIGGGGPNTGELFF
>TRBJ2-1|-|TRBV29-1|-
TGCAGCGTTGAAGATTGGAGGGGGCAGCGGGACAATGAGCAGTTCTTC
CSVEDWRGQRDNEQFF
>TRBJ1-5|-|TRBV5-6|-
TGTGCCAGCAGCTTATACGACAGGCTTAGCAATCAGCCCCAGCATTTT
CASSLYDRLSNQPQHF